The TCR beta chain under discussion was sequenced for a study of blood T cells in healthy people across ages. Study-level results: Naive T cell percentage showed a strong correlation with TCR beta diversity. Unsorted PBMCs blocked a conclusive comparison of naive and antigen-experienced cells.

There were healthy Caucasian individuals from Russia, aged roughly 6 to 95, serving as donors. Peripheral blood samples of 9 to 10 milliliters were drawn from each donor. The trim removed 4 bases at V and 0 bases at J, leaving 8 bases unmatched. CDR1 and CDR2 (germline): SQVTM, ANQGSEA. This CDR3 is built from 15 residues. Primed by a sample-barcoded 5' primer and a J-beta primer mix, a second PCR proceeded for about 7 to 12 cycles. TCRdb re-analysed the 5' RACE reads in MiXCR, keeping a single row per CDR3 protein. The data show 500,000 to 600,000 distinct CDR3 sequences, about 26% seen once. Concerning this clonotype: The antigen is not known.

The clonotype comes from a woman between 65 and 79 years old in good health. Sequencing was done on a sample of blood. The chain couples TRBV29-1 to TRBJ1-1; 7 bases match TRBD1. The CDR3 bases are TGCAGCGTTGTCTCGATTGGGACAGTGAACACTGAAGCTTTCTTT. It yields the protein CSVVSIGTVNTEAFF.